This TCR beta chain was retrieved from a study of T cells in Graves' hyperthyroidism and ophthalmopathy. The CDR3 sequence is 16 residues long. V was clipped by 0 bases and J by 0 bases, with 15 bases between them. The germline gives CDR1 DFQATT, CDR2 SNEGSKA (reference sequence). Authors of the study amplified TCR beta CDR3 regions from RNA transcripts. An initial round of RT-PCR targeting the TCR CDR3 relied on the HTBI primer set. TCRdb re-derived calls from the multiplex PCR reads in MiXCR, one entry per CDR3 protein. This repertoire shows around 600,000 distinct CDR3 sequences, 14% found once; its top ten account for roughly 7.7%. This clonotype was counted only a few times.

The receptor was derived from a woman aged 18 to 35 with Graves' ophthalmopathy. The chain uses TRBV20-1 and TRBJ2-7; maybe TRBD1 (5 bases). The sequenced sample was blood. The CDR3 protein is CSARDVGRALSYEQYF. In DNA form, the CDR3 reads TGCAGTGCTAGAGATGTTGGCAGGGCCCTCTCCTACGAGCAGTACTTC.